The rows below give T cell receptor beta chains drawn from one sample of a study of technical replicates of blood from a handful of donors. TCRdb's table, derived via immunoSEQ multiplex PCR, lists solely in-frame clones and lacks some. This table has tens of thousands of clones, over 95% appearing once. The sequencing sample was made of T cells isolated from PBMCs. The receptors shown here come from a human donor in good health. The CDR3 runs from the conserved cysteine through the conserved F or W. D genes are given only for firm matches. Not all rows give a size; the values are once, few, many and, for expanded clones, a class.

abundance,v_gene,d_gene,j_gene,CDR3aa,CDR3nt
-,TRBV28,TRBD1,TRBJ2-3,CATSNRGRTQYF,TGTGCCACCAGCAATAGGGGGCGTACGCAGTATTTT
-,TRBV13,-,TRBJ2-7,CASSLTPTSKYEQYF,TGTGCCAGCAGCTTAACCCCAACTAGCAAATACGAGCAGTACTTC
few,TRBV30,-,TRBJ2-2,CACRTFSAGELFF,TGTGCCTGTAGGACCTTTAGCGCCGGGGAGCTGTTTTTT
-,TRBV5-1,TRBD1,TRBJ1-2,CASSAGTGDYGYTF,TGCGCCAGCAGCGCCGGGACAGGGGACTATGGCTACACCTTC
-,TRBV5-1,TRBD1,TRBJ2-7,CASSLEQGAPYEQYF,TGCGCCAGCAGCTTGGAGCAGGGGGCTCCCTACGAGCAGTACTTC
-,TRBV7-2,-,TRBJ1-1,CASSLVIGGTFF,TGTGCCAGCAGCTTAGTGATCGGGGGGACTTTCTTT
-,TRBV30,-,TRBJ1-1,CAWSSRVDTEAFF,TGTGCCTGGAGTAGCAGGGTTGACACTGAAGCTTTCTTT
-,TRBV10-3,-,TRBJ1-1,CAISEVGLTGNTEAFF,TGTGCCATCAGTGAGGTTGGGCTAACAGGGAACACTGAAGCTTTCTTT
-,TRBV12-5,-,TRBJ1-1,CASGLGDTSEAFF,TGTGCTAGTGGTTTAGGGGATACGTCTGAAGCTTTCTTT
-,TRBV7-9,TRBD1,TRBJ1-2,CASSLDRTGALGYTF,TGTGCCAGCAGCTTAGATCGGACAGGGGCCCTTGGCTACACCTTC
-,TRBV28,TRBD1,TRBJ2-1,CASTWDRGYEQFF,TGTGCCAGCACCTGGGACAGGGGGTATGAGCAGTTCTTC
-,TRBV30,-,TRBJ2-7,CAWQGRDEQYF,TGTGCCTGGCAGGGGAGAGACGAGCAGTACTTC
-,TRBV13,-,TRBJ2-3,CASSLRTISGGQYF,TGTGCCAGCAGCCTACGGACGATTTCCGGAGGGCAGTATTTT
-,TRBV6-5,-,TRBJ1-1,CASIGTAEAFF,TGTGCCAGCATTGGCACAGCCGAAGCTTTCTTT
-,TRBV28,-,TRBJ1-1,CASSLSVNTEAFF,TGTGCCAGCAGTTTATCCGTGAACACTGAAGCTTTCTTT
-,TRBV7-2,-,TRBJ2-7,CASSPRGYEQYF,TGTGCCAGCAGTCCCCGGGGCTACGAGCAGTACTTC
-,TRBV5-6,TRBD2,TRBJ2-1,CASSWGGSSYNEQFF,TGTGCCAGCAGCTGGGGCGGGAGCTCCTACAATGAGCAGTTCTTC
-,TRBV4-2,-,TRBJ2-5,CASSQYRDQETQYF,TGTGCCAGCAGCCAATACAGGGATCAAGAGACCCAGTACTTC
-,TRBV5-1,-,TRBJ1-2,CASSSGFGYTF,TGCGCCAGCAGTTCGGGTTTTGGCTACACCTTC
once,TRBV13,-,TRBJ2-1,CASKSGSSYNEQFF,TGTGCCAGCAAAAGTGGGAGTTCCTACAATGAGCAGTTCTTC
once,TRBV6-1,-,TRBJ1-1,CASSFTTGNTEAFF,TGTGCCAGCAGTTTTACGACAGGGAACACTGAAGCTTTCTTT
-,TRBV11-3,TRBD2,TRBJ2-1,CASSDSDRYGTSGRFNEQFF,TGTGCCAGCAGCGATTCAGACCGTTACGGGACTAGCGGGAGATTCAATGAGCAGTTCTTC
-,TRBV30,TRBD2,TRBJ2-1,CAWSVFLAGRNEQFF,TGTGCCTGGAGTGTTTTTCTAGCGGGTCGCAATGAGCAGTTCTTC
-,TRBV14,TRBD2,TRBJ2-7,CASSQGTSGSYSEQYF,TGTGCCAGCAGCCAAGGGACTAGCGGGAGCTATTCCGAGCAGTACTTC
-,TRBV7-9,-,TRBJ2-1,CASSFGSAGSSYNEQFF,TGTGCCAGCAGCTTCGGTTCAGCGGGTAGCTCCTACAATGAGCAGTTCTTC
-,TRBV20-1,TRBD1,TRBJ1-5,CSAGQGGPQHF,TGCAGTGCTGGACAGGGAGGGCCCCAGCATTTT
-,TRBV5-1,-,TRBJ2-5,CASSLGGYQETQYF,TGCGCCAGCAGCTTGGGAGGGTACCAAGAGACCCAGTACTTC
-,TRBV11-3,TRBD2,TRBJ2-5,CASSLSLWTSGVSQETQYF,TGTGCCAGCAGCTTGAGTTTATGGACTAGCGGTGTATCCCAAGAGACCCAGTACTTC
-,TRBV4-1,TRBD2,TRBJ2-7,CASSQTSGRSSYEQYF,TGCGCCAGCAGCCAGACTAGCGGGAGAAGTTCCTACGAGCAGTACTTC
-,TRBV6-5,-,TRBJ2-1,CASSYSIAGGYNEQFF,TGTGCCAGCAGTTACTCGATTGCGGGTGGTTACAATGAGCAGTTCTTC
-,TRBV5-6,-,TRBJ2-3,CASSLEPDTQYF,TGTGCCAGCAGCTTGGAGCCAGATACGCAGTATTTT
-,TRBV7-9,TRBD1,TRBJ2-1,CASSLDRGVNEQFF,TGTGCCAGCAGCTTGGACAGGGGGGTAAATGAGCAGTTCTTC